What follows describes a single T cell receptor (beta chain). What it recognizes is unknown. The repertoire was sequenced with immunoSEQ multiplex PCR; TCRdb's copy has only in-frame clones and lacks some. The table records roughly 100,000 clones, roughly 93% of them present only once. Germline assignment: CDR1 SEHNR and CDR2 FQNEAQ (reference sequence). The CDR3 contains 15 residues. J gave up 3 bases and V 5 bases, and 10 bases lay outside the gene matches. This sample was taken from a study of graft-versus-host responses after intestinal transplantation. For the study at large: Transplant recipients had multivisceral, liver-intestinal, or isolated intestinal grafts. All of the recipients had induction that used anti-thymocyte globulin, then tacrolimus and steroids for 2 to 3 years.

Study findings and constraints: HvG clone declines early post-transplant were associated with peak circulating GvH levels.

The source is a human donor who received an intestinal transplant. This sample comprised unstimulated CD8+ T cells sorted from spleen or lymph node cells, obtained before intestinal transplant. V gene TRBV7-9 combines with J gene TRBJ2-7, with TRBD2 matching over 7 bases. CDR3 residues: CASSPGGLADYEQYF. The CDR3 bases are TGTGCCAGCAGCCCCGGCGGGCTAGCGGACTACGAGCAGTACTTC.